These T cell receptor beta chains were read from a single sample in a study of graft-versus-host responses after intestinal transplantation. Method: immunoSEQ multiplex PCR; TCRdb's copy keeps in-frame clones and lacks some. In the table there are under 95,000 clones, 88% of which are singletons. These TCRs are of unknown antigen specificity. This specimen consisted of unstimulated CD4+ T cells sorted from spleen or lymph node cells, obtained before transplant. The receptors were sampled from a human donor who was the organ donor for an intestinal transplant. Each CDR3 is given with its conserved first and last residue. The D gene is left open where the match is weak. Clone sizes are given selectively: once, few, many, or a class where the clone is expanded.

cdr3_aa: CASSTDISRVGYEQYF
cdr3_nt: TGTGCCAGCAGTACCGACATAAGCAGGGTAGGCTACGAGCAGTACTTC
v_call: TRBV28
d_call: NA
clone_size: NA
j_call: TRBJ2-7

cdr3_aa: CASSPGGDDGSYEQYF
cdr3_nt: TGTGCCAGCTCACCGGGGGGTGACGACGGGTCGTACGAGCAGTACTTC
v_call: TRBV18
d_call: NA
clone_size: NA
j_call: TRBJ2-7

cdr3_aa: CSAAQGSEKLFF
cdr3_nt: TGCAGCGCGGCGCAGGGTAGTGAAAAACTGTTTTTT
v_call: TRBV29-1
d_call: NA
clone_size: NA
j_call: TRBJ1-4

cdr3_aa: CASSQEAAGVINEQFF
cdr3_nt: TGCGCCAGCAGCCAAGAGGCAGCGGGAGTCATCAATGAGCAGTTCTTC
v_call: TRBV4-1
d_call: TRBD2
clone_size: NA
j_call: TRBJ2-1

cdr3_aa: CASSYSMGTVDEQYF
cdr3_nt: TGTGCCAGCAGTTACTCGATGGGGACAGTCGACGAGCAGTACTTC
v_call: TRBV6-6
d_call: TRBD1
clone_size: NA
j_call: TRBJ2-7

cdr3_aa: CASTIGQYEQYF
cdr3_nt: TGTGCCAGCACTATAGGACAATACGAGCAGTACTTC
v_call: TRBV6-1
d_call: NA
clone_size: NA
j_call: TRBJ2-7

cdr3_aa: CATRQGRSGNTIYF
cdr3_nt: TGTGCCACCCGACAGGGCCGCTCTGGAAACACCATATATTTT
v_call: TRBV15
d_call: TRBD1
clone_size: NA
j_call: TRBJ1-3

cdr3_aa: CASSEEQGASYGYTF
cdr3_nt: TGTGCCAGCAGTGAAGAACAGGGGGCGAGCTATGGCTACACCTTC
v_call: TRBV2
d_call: TRBD1
clone_size: NA
j_call: TRBJ1-2

cdr3_aa: CATSYTGTGGVRYGYTF
cdr3_nt: TGTGCCACCAGCTATACCGGGACAGGGGGGGTACGGTATGGCTACACCTTC
v_call: TRBV15
d_call: TRBD1
clone_size: NA
j_call: TRBJ1-2

cdr3_aa: CASSQASAGADTQYF
cdr3_nt: TGCGCCAGCAGCCAAGCCTCCGCGGGGGCGGATACGCAGTATTTT
v_call: TRBV4-1
d_call: NA
clone_size: NA
j_call: TRBJ2-3

cdr3_aa: CASSLGSGASSSYNSPLHF
cdr3_nt: TGCGCCAGCAGCCTGGGATCAGGGGCGTCAAGCTCCTATAATTCACCCCTCCACTTT
v_call: TRBV5-1
d_call: NA
clone_size: once
j_call: TRBJ1-6

cdr3_aa: CASSGYPGTAETQYF
cdr3_nt: TGTGCCAGCAGCGGATATCCCGGGACTGCAGAGACCCAGTACTTC
v_call: TRBV21-1
d_call: NA
clone_size: once
j_call: TRBJ2-5

cdr3_aa: CASSVSPLTSGKETQYF
cdr3_nt: TGTGCCAGCAGCGTTTCTCCCCTGACTAGCGGGAAAGAGACCCAGTACTTC
v_call: TRBV9
d_call: TRBD2
clone_size: NA
j_call: TRBJ2-5

cdr3_aa: CASSVLPRGSRGEQYF
cdr3_nt: TGTGCCAGCAGCGTCCTACCCAGGGGGTCCCGGGGCGAGCAGTACTTC
v_call: TRBV9
d_call: TRBD1
clone_size: NA
j_call: TRBJ2-7

cdr3_aa: CASSETGWTTNEKLFF
cdr3_nt: TGTGCCAGCAGTGAAACAGGGTGGACAACTAATGAAAAACTGTTTTTT
v_call: TRBV6-1
d_call: NA
clone_size: NA
j_call: TRBJ1-4

cdr3_aa: CASSFAGGDGELFF
cdr3_nt: TGTGCCAGCAGTTTTGCGGGGGGGGACGGGGAGCTGTTTTTT
v_call: TRBV28
d_call: TRBD2
clone_size: NA
j_call: TRBJ2-2

cdr3_aa: CASSPPGLAEYNEQFF
cdr3_nt: TGTGCCAGCTCACCACCCGGGCTAGCGGAGTACAATGAGCAGTTCTTC
v_call: TRBV18
d_call: TRBD2
clone_size: NA
j_call: TRBJ2-1

cdr3_aa: CASSLWGGAATDTQYF
cdr3_nt: TGTGCCAGCAGCTTATGGGGCGGGGCCGCCACAGATACGCAGTATTTT
v_call: TRBV7-6
d_call: NA
clone_size: once
j_call: TRBJ2-3

cdr3_aa: CASSSGSVEVGYGYTF
cdr3_nt: TGTGCCAGCAGTTCGGGGTCCGTGGAGGTGGGCTATGGCTACACCTTC
v_call: TRBV6-6
d_call: NA
clone_size: few
j_call: TRBJ1-2